The clone carrying this T cell receptor beta chain was observed at least ten times. Its antigen is unknown. The sample comes from a study of human T cells and chemical hapten exposure. For the study at large: Small pooled library volume differences mainly caused per-sample TCR yield variation.

Overall study findings and caveats: Among TCRs, those above 1 in 1000 frequency were unaffected by DPC sensitization.

During construction of the library, unique molecular identifiers were attached to individual cDNA molecules for quantitative, reproducible TCR counting. In the original workflow: Samples had a median of roughly 100,000 TCRs, ranging roughly 20,000 to 690,600. MiXCR, run by TCRdb on the RACE reads, gives a single entry per CDR3 protein. TCRdb's processing, not the authors', yielded these V and J calls. The sample yields under 45,000 distinct CDR3 sequences, about 5.5% seen once. Time point meaning: healthy volunteer bleed at 6 weeks. The template was total RNA from unfractionated whole blood. Sequenced sample: whole blood. The clonotype was recovered from a human donor in good health. Some clones in this sample may be carry-over from other donors' samples.

The CDR3 DNA reads TGTGCCAGCAGCACCGGACAGGGGGCTATCTACGAGCAGTACTTC. This translates into CASSTGQGAIYEQYF. The genes are TRBV9 and TRBJ2-7; the match to TRBD1 covers 11 bases. The V and J ends lost 4 bases and 3 bases, in that order; junction bases with no gene match: 6. This CDR3 has 15 residues. Germline assignment: CDR1 SGDLS and CDR2 YYNGEE. The complete variable domain, with remaining parts taken from reference TRBV9 and TRBJ2-7, reads DSGVTQTPKHLITATGQRVTLRCSPRSGDLSVYWYQQSLDQGLQFLIQYYNGEERAKGNILERFSAQQFPDLHSELNLSSLELGDSALYFCASSTGQGAIYEQYFGPGTRLTVT.